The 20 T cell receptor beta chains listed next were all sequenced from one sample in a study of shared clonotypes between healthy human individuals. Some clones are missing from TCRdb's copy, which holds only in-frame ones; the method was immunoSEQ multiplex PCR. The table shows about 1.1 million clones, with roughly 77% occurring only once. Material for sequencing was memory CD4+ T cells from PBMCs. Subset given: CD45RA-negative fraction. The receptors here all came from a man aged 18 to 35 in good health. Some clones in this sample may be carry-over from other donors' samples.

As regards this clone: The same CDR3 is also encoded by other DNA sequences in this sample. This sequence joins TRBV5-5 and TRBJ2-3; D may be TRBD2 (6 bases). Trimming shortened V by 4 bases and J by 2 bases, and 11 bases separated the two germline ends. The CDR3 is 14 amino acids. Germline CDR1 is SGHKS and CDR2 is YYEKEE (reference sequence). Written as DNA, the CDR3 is TGTGCCAGCAGCCGGGGACTGTACACAGATACGCAGTATTTT. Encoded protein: CASSRGLYTDTQYF.

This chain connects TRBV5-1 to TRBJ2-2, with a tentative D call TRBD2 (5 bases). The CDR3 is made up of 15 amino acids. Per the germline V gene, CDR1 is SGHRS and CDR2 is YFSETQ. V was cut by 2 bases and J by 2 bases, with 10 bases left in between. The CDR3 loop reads CASSFGLANTGELFF. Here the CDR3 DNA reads TGCGCCAGCAGCTTTGGGCTAGCCAACACCGGGGAGCTGTTTTTT. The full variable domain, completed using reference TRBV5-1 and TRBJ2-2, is KAGVTQTPRYLIKTRGQQVTLSCSPISGHRSVSWYQQTPGQGLQFLFEYFSETQRNKGNFPGRFSGRQFSNSRSEMNVSTLELGDSALYLCASSFGLANTGELFFGEGSRLTVL.

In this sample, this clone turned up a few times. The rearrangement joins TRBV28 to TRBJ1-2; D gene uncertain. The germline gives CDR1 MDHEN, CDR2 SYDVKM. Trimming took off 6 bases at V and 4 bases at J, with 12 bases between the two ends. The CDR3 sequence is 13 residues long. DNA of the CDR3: TGTGCCAGCAGGCAGGCCCCCCCCTATGGCTACACCTTC. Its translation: CASRQAPPYGYTF.

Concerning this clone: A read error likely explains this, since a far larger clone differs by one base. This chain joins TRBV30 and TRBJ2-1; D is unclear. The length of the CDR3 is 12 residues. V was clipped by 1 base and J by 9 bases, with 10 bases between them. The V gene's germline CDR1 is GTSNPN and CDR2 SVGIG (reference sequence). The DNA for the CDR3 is TGTGCCTGGAGTGGCACGAGCCCTGAGCAGTTCTTC. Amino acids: CAWSGTSPEQFF.

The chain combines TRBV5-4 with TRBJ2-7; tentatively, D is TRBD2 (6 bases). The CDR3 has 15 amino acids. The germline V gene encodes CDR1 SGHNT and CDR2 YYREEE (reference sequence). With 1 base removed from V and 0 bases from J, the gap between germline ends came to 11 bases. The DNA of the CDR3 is TGTGCCAGCAGCTTGCCTAGCGCGAGCTCCTACGAGCAGTACTTC. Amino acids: CASSLPSASSYEQYF.

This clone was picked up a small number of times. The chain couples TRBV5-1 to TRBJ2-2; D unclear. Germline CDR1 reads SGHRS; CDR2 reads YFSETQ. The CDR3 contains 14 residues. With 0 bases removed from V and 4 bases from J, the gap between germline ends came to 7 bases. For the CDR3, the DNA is TGCGCCAGCAGCTTGGGGGTTTCCACCGGGGAGCTGTTTTTT. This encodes CASSLGVSTGELFF.

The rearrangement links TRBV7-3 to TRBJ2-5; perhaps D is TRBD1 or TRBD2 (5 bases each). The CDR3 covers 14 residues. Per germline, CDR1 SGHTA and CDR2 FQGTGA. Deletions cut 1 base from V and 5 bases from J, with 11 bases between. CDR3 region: CASSLMPGTETQYF. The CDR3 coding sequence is TGTGCCAGCAGCTTAATGCCAGGGACGGAGACCCAGTACTTC.

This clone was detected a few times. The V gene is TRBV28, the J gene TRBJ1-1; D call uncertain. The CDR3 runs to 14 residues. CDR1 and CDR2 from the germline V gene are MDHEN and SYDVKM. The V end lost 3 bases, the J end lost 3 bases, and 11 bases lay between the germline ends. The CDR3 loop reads CASSFGDRDTEAFF. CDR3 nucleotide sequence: TGTGCCAGCAGTTTCGGGGATCGCGACACTGAAGCTTTCTTT.

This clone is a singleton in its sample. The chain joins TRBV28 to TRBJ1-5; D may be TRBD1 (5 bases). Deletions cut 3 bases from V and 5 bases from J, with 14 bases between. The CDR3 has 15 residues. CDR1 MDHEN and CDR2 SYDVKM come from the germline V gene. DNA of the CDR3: TGTGCCAGCAGTTTGACAGTTGGGGTTCATCAGCCCCAGCATTTT. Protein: CASSLTVGVHQPQHF.

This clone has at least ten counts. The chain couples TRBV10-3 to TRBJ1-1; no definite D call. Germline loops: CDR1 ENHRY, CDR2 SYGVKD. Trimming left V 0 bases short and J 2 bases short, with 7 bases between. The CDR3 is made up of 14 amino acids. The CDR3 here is CAISESEPNTEAFF. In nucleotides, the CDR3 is TGTGCCATCAGTGAGTCTGAGCCAAACACTGAAGCTTTCTTT.

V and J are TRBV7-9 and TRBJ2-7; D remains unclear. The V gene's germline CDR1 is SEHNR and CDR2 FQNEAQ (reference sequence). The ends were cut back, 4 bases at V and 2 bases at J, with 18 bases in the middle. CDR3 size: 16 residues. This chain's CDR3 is CASSSPGLDPTYEQYF. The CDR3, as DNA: TGTGCCAGCAGCTCACCCGGTCTTGACCCCACCTACGAGCAGTACTTC.

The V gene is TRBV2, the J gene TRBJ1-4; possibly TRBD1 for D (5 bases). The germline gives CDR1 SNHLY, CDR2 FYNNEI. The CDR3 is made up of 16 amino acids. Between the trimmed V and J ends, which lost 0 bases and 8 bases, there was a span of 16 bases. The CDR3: CASSEAPGGWGEKLFF. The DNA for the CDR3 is TGTGCCAGCAGTGAAGCGCCCGGGGGGTGGGGAGAAAAACTGTTTTTT.

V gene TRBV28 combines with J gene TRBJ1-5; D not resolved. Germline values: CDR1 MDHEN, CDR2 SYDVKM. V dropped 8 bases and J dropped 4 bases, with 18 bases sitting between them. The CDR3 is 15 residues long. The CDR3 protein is CASGEGSGLNQPQHF. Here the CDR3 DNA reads TGTGCCAGCGGCGAGGGATCTGGTCTGAATCAGCCCCAGCATTTT.

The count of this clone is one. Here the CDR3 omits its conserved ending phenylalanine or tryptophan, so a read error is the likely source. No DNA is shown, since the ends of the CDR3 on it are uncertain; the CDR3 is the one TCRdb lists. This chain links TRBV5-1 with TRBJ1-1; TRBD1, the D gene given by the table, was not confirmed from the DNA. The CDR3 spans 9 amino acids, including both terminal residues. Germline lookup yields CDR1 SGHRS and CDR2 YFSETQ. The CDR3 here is CASTRRQSG.

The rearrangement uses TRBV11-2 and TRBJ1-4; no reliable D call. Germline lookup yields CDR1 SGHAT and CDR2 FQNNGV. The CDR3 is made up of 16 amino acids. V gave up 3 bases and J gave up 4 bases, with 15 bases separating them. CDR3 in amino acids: CASSFLQPAVNEKLFF. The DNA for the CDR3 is TGTGCCAGCAGCTTTTTACAGCCCGCTGTTAATGAAAAACTGTTTTTT.

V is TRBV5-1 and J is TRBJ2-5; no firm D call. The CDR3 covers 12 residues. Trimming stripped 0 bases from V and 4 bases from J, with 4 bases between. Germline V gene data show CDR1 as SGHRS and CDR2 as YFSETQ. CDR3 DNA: TGCGCCAGCAGCTTGGAGACAGAGACCCAGTACTTC. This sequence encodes CASSLETETQYF.

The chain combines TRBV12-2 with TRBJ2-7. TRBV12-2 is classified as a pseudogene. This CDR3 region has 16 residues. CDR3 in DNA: TGTGCAAGTCGCTTCGGACCGTACGCAGGTGTTGACGAGCAGTACTTC. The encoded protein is CASRFGPYAGVDEQYF.

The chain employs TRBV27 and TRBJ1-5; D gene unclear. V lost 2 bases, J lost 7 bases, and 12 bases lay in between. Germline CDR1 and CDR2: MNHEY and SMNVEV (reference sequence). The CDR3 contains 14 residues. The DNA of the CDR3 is TGTGCCAGCAGTTTAGGGTCTGGGCGCCAGCCCCAGCATTTT. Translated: CASSLGSGRQPQHF.

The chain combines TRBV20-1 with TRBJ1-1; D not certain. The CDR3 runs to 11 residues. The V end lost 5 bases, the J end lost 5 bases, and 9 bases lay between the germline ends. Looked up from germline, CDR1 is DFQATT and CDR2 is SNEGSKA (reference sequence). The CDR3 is CSARSGTEAFF. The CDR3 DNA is TGCAGTGCTCGAAGTGGGACTGAAGCTTTCTTT.

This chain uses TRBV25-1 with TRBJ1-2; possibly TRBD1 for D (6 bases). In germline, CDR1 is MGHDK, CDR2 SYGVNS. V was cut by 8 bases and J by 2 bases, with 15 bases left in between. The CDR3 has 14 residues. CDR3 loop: CASRGSGANYGYTF. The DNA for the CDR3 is TGTGCCAGCCGGGGCTCGGGGGCGAACTATGGCTACACCTTC.